This T cell receptor (beta chain) was recovered during a study of cytomegalovirus exposure and HLA in healthy donors. This clone was detected only a few times. The PCR made use of 60 Vbeta and 13 Jbeta primers. Sequencing was performed with immunoSEQ multiplex PCR; in TCRdb, only in-frame clones are kept and a portion is missing. Of 91,000 or so clones detected, around three quarters appear once; the ten largest clones hold roughly 5.4%. V lost 5 bases and J 2 bases, leaving 5 bases between the germline ends. The CDR3 loop spans 12 amino acids. The germline V gene has CDR1 LNHDA and CDR2 SQIVND (reference sequence).

The sequence was collected from a man aged 25 to 45 in good health and CMV-seropositive. Specimen: PBMCs. The chain is built from TRBV19 and TRBJ2-3; no clear D. The CDR3 nucleotides read TGTGCCAGTAGTCTATCCACAGATACGCAGTATTTT. Translated, it gives CASSLSTDTQYF. Drawing the rest from reference TRBV19 and TRBJ2-3, the complete variable domain is DGGITQSPKYLFRKEGQNVTLSCEQNLNHDAMYWYRQDPGQGLRLIYYSQIVNDFQKGDIAEGYSVSREKKESFPLTVTSAQKNPTAFYLCASSLSTDTQYFGPGTRLTVL.